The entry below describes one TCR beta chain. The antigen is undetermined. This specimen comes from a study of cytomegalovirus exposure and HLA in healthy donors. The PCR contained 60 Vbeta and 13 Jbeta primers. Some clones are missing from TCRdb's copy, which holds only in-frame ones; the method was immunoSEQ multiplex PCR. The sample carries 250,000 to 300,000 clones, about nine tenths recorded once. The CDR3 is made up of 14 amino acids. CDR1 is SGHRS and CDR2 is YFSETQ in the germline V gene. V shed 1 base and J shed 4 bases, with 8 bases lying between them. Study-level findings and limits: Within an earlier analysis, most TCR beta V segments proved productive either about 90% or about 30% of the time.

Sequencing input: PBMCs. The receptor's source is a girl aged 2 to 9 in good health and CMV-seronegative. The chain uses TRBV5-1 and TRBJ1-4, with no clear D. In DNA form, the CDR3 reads TGCGCCAGCAGCTTGATAGGACTTAATGAAAAACTGTTTTTT. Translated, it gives CASSLIGLNEKLFF.